This T cell receptor beta chain was captured in a study of cytotoxic CD8 clonotypes in ibrutinib-treated CLL. The CDR3 loop spans 16 amino acids. From germline, CDR1 is SGDLS and CDR2 YYNGEE. Trimming cost V 3 bases and J 2 bases; bases outside gene matches: 9. Some clones are missing from TCRdb's copy, which holds only in-frame ones; the method was immunoSEQ multiplex PCR. The sample contains about 160,000 clones, roughly 80% of which appear only once. This chain joins TRBV9 and TRBJ2-3; TRBD1 agrees at 7 bases. The TCR originated in a human donor with chronic lymphocytic leukemia. The sequences come from PBMCs, collected after 12 months of ibrutinib treatment. The CDR3 loop is CASSAGTGANTDTQYF. DNA for the CDR3: TGTGCCAGCAGCGCCGGAACAGGGGCCAACACAGATACGCAGTATTTT.